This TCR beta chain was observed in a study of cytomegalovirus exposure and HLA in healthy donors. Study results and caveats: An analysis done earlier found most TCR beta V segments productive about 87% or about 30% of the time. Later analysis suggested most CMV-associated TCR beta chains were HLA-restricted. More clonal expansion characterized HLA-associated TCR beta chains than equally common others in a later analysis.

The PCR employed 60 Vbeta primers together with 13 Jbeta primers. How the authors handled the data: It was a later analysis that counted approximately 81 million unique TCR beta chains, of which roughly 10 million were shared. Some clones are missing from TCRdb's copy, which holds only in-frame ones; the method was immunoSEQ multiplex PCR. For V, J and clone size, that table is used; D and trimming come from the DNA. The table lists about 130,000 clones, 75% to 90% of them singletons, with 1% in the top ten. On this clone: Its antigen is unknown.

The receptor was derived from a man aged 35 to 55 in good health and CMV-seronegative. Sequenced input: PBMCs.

CDR3: CASSFWGGYNEQFF. The CDR3, as DNA: TGTGCCAGCAGCTTCTGGGGGGGCTACAATGAGCAGTTCTTC. The chain recombines TRBV5-6 with TRBJ2-1; the match to TRBD2 covers 7 bases. The germline CDR1 and CDR2 sequences are SGHDT and YYEEEE. The CDR3 extends over 14 amino acids. Trimming took 2 bases from V and 3 from J; bases not matched to a gene: 2.